This T cell receptor (beta chain) was sequenced during a study of control samples from healthy donors and cancer patients. TCRdb's table, derived via immunoSEQ multiplex PCR, lists solely in-frame clones and lacks some. The table includes some 140,000 clones, roughly 92% detected once. The TCR originated in a man aged 30-40 years in good health. Source material: blood.

The CDR3 spells CASSVVAGTGETQYF. The DNA for the CDR3 is TGTGCCAGCAGTGTAGTAGCGGGAACCGGAGAGACCCAGTACTTC. V and J are TRBV6-6 and TRBJ2-5; 8 bases line up with TRBD2. CDR3 length: 15 residues. The junction had 9 bases not matched to a gene; V was cut back by 5 bases and J by 4 bases. Germline assignment: CDR1 MNHNY and CDR2 SVGAGI (reference sequence).